Sequencing of this T cell receptor beta chain was carried out in a study of blood T cell repertoires in COVID-19. Overall study context: The study drew acute and convalescent COVID-19 samples from the United States, Italy and Spain. T cells, B-cell-depleted T cells, or PBMCs provided the cDNA or gDNA that served as material.

Per the authors' pipeline: From reference gene primer amplification, estimates of nucleated cell counts were derived. Assay: immunoSEQ multiplex PCR; the TCRdb copy retains only in-frame clones and omits some. V and J calls and clone size are copied from that table; D and trimming were computed from the DNA. The table records about 180,000 clones, just over 85% of them present only once. Germline V gives CDR1 KGHSH, CDR2 LQKENI. The CDR3 runs to 14 residues. Between the trimmed V and J ends, which lost 3 bases and 5 bases, there was a span of 14 bases. Specimen: peripheral blood. This sequence originates from a man in his fifties with active or convalescent COVID-19. The chain carries TRBV18 and TRBJ2-7, with D perhaps matching TRBD2 (7 bases). The CDR3 region is CASSPSRGGDEQYF. DNA for the CDR3: TGTGCCAGCTCACCTTCAAGGGGGGGTGACGAGCAGTACTTC.